These T cell receptor beta chains were read from a single sample in a study of regulatory dendritic cells for organ transplantation. Assay used: immunoSEQ multiplex PCR; TCRdb lists only in-frame clones, some missing. This sample has about 30,000 clones; about 89% occur once, and the top ten carry under 0.065%. The sequencing sample was made of naive CD4+ T cells from blood. These receptors came from a human donor in good health. Each CDR3 is given with its conserved first and last residue. A D gene is named only where the DNA matches it firmly. For some rows the clone size is stated as once, few or many, or as a class when expanded; others skip it.

TRBJ2-5,TRBV28,NA,NA,CASSSGPAGGYF,TGTGCCAGCAGCTCTGGACCCGCCGGGGGGTACTTC
TRBJ2-7,TRBV6-5,TRBD1,NA,CASIAGTGPYEQYF,TGTGCCAGCATAGCCGGGACAGGACCTTACGAGCAGTACTTC
TRBJ1-1,TRBV6-6,NA,NA,CASSYSSEAFF,TGTGCCAGCAGTTACTCTTCTGAAGCTTTCTTT
TRBJ2-3,TRBV5-4,TRBD1,NA,CASGVYRGNTDTQYF,TGTGCCAGCGGAGTTTACAGGGGAAACACAGATACGCAGTATTTT
TRBJ2-2,TRBV5-1,NA,few,CASKGSNAGELFF,TGCGCCAGCAAGGGGAGTAATGCCGGGGAGCTGTTTTTT
TRBJ1-3,TRBV10-3,NA,NA,CAISEGGGNTIYF,TGTGCCATCAGTGAGGGAGGTGGAAACACCATATATTTT
TRBJ2-7,TRBV10-2,TRBD2,once,CASRGTSAEQYF,TGCGCCAGCCGGGGAACTAGCGCCGAGCAGTACTTC
TRBJ2-1,TRBV14,TRBD2,NA,CASSQDKARLARSSYNEQFF,TGTGCCAGCAGCCAAGACAAGGCTAGACTAGCTAGGAGCTCCTACAATGAGCAGTTCTTC
TRBJ2-3,TRBV2,TRBD1,NA,CASSEGTGGDTQYF,TGTGCCAGCAGTGAGGGGACAGGCGGTGATACGCAGTATTTT
TRBJ2-2,TRBV30,NA,NA,CAWSPGHLNTGELFF,TGTGCCTGGAGTCCGGGACATCTGAACACCGGGGAGCTGTTTTTT
TRBJ2-7,TRBV19,TRBD2,NA,CASSIDGGVFSYEQYF,TGTGCCAGTAGTATAGATGGGGGGGTCTTTTCCTACGAGCAGTACTTC
TRBJ1-2,TRBV5-1,NA,NA,CASSSGTKGRDYGYTF,TGCGCCAGCAGCTCTGGCACGAAGGGGAGAGACTATGGCTACACCTTC
TRBJ2-3,TRBV9,TRBD1,NA,CASSLTGRRTDTQYF,TGTGCCAGCAGCCTGACAGGGCGAAGGACAGATACGCAGTATTTT
TRBJ1-5,TRBV27,NA,NA,CASRRGLGNQPQHF,TGTGCCAGCAGGAGGGGCCTGGGAAATCAGCCCCAGCATTTT
TRBJ1-1,TRBV9,NA,NA,CASSPPASTRAFF,TGTGCCAGCAGCCCCCCTGCTAGCACCCGGGCTTTCTTT
TRBJ2-1,TRBV27,NA,NA,CASSFGTELNEQFF,TGTGCCAGCAGTTTCGGGACCGAGCTCAATGAGCAGTTCTTC
TRBJ2-3,TRBV28,NA,NA,CASVSGPDTQYF,TGTGCCAGCGTCTCAGGGCCAGATACGCAGTATTTT
TRBJ2-3,TRBV7-9,TRBD1,NA,CASSWDRATDTQYF,TGTGCCAGCAGCTGGGACAGAGCCACAGATACGCAGTATTTT
TRBJ2-7,TRBV6-5,NA,NA,CASSRGQGLHEQYF,TGTGCCAGCAGTCGAGGGCAGGGCCTCCACGAGCAGTACTTC
TRBJ2-7,TRBV7-3,TRBD2,NA,CASSLRAGAPYEQYF,TGTGCCAGCAGCTTACGGGCGGGAGCCCCATACGAGCAGTACTTC
TRBJ2-7,TRBV2,TRBD1,NA,CASSNTGVPYEQYF,TGTGCCAGCAGTAACACAGGGGTCCCCTACGAGCAGTACTTC
TRBJ2-3,TRBV5-6,NA,NA,CASSLSPVEDTQYF,TGTGCCAGCAGCTTGTCTCCGGTCGAGGATACGCAGTATTTT
TRBJ2-7,TRBV21-1,NA,NA,CASNEGELTGSEFRYEQYF,TGTGCCAGCAACGAAGGTGAACTGACAGGGAGTGAATTTCGCTACGAGCAGTACTTC
TRBJ2-5,TRBV4-1,TRBD1,NA,CASSPPDRGRKETQYF,TGCGCCAGCAGCCCTCCGGACAGGGGGCGGAAAGAGACCCAGTACTTC
TRBJ1-1,TRBV7-2,NA,NA,CASSQDGVRQAFF,TGTGCCAGCAGCCAGGACGGAGTCCGTCAAGCTTTCTTT
TRBJ2-5,TRBV10-3,NA,NA,CAISAAQETQYF,TGTGCCATCAGTGCGGCACAAGAGACCCAGTACTTC
TRBJ1-1,TRBV18,NA,NA,CASSPMNTEAFF,TGTGCCAGCTCACCAATGAACACTGAAGCTTTCTTT
TRBJ1-2,TRBV30,TRBD1,few,CAWSPPLGRQGEVYGYTF,TGTGCCTGGAGTCCACCCTTGGGAAGACAGGGAGAAGTCTATGGCTACACCTTC
TRBJ1-5,TRBV18,TRBD1,few,CASSGQSNQPQHF,TGTGCCAGCTCGGGACAGAGCAATCAGCCCCAGCATTTT
TRBJ1-2,TRBV19,TRBD1,NA,CASSIQGASGYTF,TGTGCCAGTAGTATACAGGGGGCAAGTGGCTACACCTTC
TRBJ2-3,TRBV2,NA,NA,CASSAGADTQYF,TGTGCCAGCAGTGCAGGAGCAGATACGCAGTATTTT
TRBJ2-1,TRBV4-2,TRBD2,NA,CASSPTSGTYHEQFF,TGTGCCAGCAGCCCTACTAGCGGGACCTACCATGAGCAGTTCTTC
TRBJ1-2,TRBV6-5,TRBD1,NA,CASRMDRGLGYTF,TGTGCCAGCAGAATGGACAGGGGGCTCGGCTACACCTTC
TRBJ1-2,TRBV2,NA,NA,CASSSDSPYGYTF,TGTGCCAGCAGTTCAGACAGCCCCTATGGCTACACCTTC
TRBJ2-1,TRBV4-2,NA,NA,CASSNRGLRSEQFF,TGTGCCAGCAGCAACCGGGGTCTGCGTTCAGAGCAGTTCTTC
TRBJ2-7,TRBV6-1,NA,NA,CASSKGGYEQYF,TGTGCCAGCAGTAAGGGGGGGTACGAGCAGTACTTC
TRBJ2-1,TRBV27,NA,NA,CASSQRGGNEQFF,TGTGCCAGCAGTCAACGTGGGGGGAATGAGCAGTTCTTC
TRBJ2-7,TRBV29-1,NA,once,CSVEGLAYEQYF,TGCAGCGTTGAAGGACTCGCTTACGAGCAGTACTTC
TRBJ2-7,TRBV5-5,NA,once,CASSVDLGSYEQYF,TGTGCCAGCAGCGTGGACCTAGGGTCCTACGAGCAGTACTTC
TRBJ2-1,TRBV27,NA,NA,CASSLSPHRANSYNEQFF,TGTGCCAGCAGTTTATCCCCCCACAGGGCAAACTCCTACAATGAGCAGTTCTTC
TRBJ2-5,TRBV7-2,NA,NA,CASSLSPPAGQYF,TGTGCCAGCAGCTTATCCCCCCCAGCGGGCCAGTACTTC
TRBJ1-2,TRBV7-9,NA,few,CASSLTVPTGGYTF,TGTGCCAGCAGTCTCACCGTTCCGACAGGCGGCTACACCTTC
TRBJ1-1,TRBV14,TRBD1,few,CASSPRPGTGNTEAFF,TGTGCCAGCAGCCCCAGACCCGGGACAGGGAACACTGAAGCTTTCTTT
TRBJ1-5,TRBV2,NA,once,CASSEALPGPSNQPQHF,TGTGCCAGCAGTGAAGCGCTTCCAGGACCAAGCAATCAGCCCCAGCATTTT
TRBJ1-4,TRBV18,NA,once,CASSSMDSVHEKLFF,TGTGCCAGCTCATCCATGGACAGCGTTCATGAAAAACTGTTTTTT
TRBJ1-1,TRBV6-4,NA,NA,CASSWNQNTEAFF,TGTGCCAGCAGTTGGAACCAGAACACTGAAGCTTTCTTT
TRBJ1-6,TRBV27,NA,NA,CASSFGVGQPNSPLHF,TGTGCCAGCAGTTTTGGAGTAGGCCAGCCGAATTCACCCCTCCACTTT
TRBJ1-2,TRBV19,NA,NA,CASSIGYTGPGNYGYTF,TGTGCCAGTAGTATTGGCTATACGGGGCCAGGAAACTATGGCTACACCTTC
TRBJ2-3,TRBV27,NA,NA,CASSLVSGADTQYF,TGTGCCAGCAGTTTGGTCTCAGGGGCAGATACGCAGTATTTT
TRBJ2-3,TRBV19,NA,once,CASSLTDTQYF,TGTGCCAGTAGTCTAACAGATACGCAGTATTTT
TRBJ2-5,TRBV5-4,NA,NA,CASSPRGETQYF,TGTGCCAGCAGCCCCCGGGGTGAGACCCAGTACTTC
TRBJ2-5,TRBV6-1,NA,NA,CASSAALSKGQETQYF,TGTGCCAGCAGTGCCGCACTTAGCAAGGGGCAAGAGACCCAGTACTTC